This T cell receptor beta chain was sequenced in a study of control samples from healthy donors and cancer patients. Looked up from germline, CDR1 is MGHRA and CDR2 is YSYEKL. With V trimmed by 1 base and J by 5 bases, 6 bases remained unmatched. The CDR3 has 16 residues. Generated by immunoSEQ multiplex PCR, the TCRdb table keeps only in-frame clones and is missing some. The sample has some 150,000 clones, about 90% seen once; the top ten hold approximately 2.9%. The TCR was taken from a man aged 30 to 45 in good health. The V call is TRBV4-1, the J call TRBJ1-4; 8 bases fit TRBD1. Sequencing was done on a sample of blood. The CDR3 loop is CASSQVGRGPNEKLFF. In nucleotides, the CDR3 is TGCGCCAGCAGCCAAGTGGGCAGGGGGCCGAATGAAAAACTGTTTTTT.